One sample yielded the 25 T cell receptor beta chains listed below, sequenced in a study of cytomegalovirus exposure and HLA in healthy donors. The protocol was immunoSEQ multiplex PCR, while the TCRdb copy is restricted to in-frame clones and leaves out a portion. The sample lists some 180,000 clones; approximately 86% were seen once. Sequenced: PBMCs. Every receptor here comes from a young man in good health and CMV-seropositive.

V is TRBV30 and J is TRBJ2-7; TRBD2 is a possible D gene (5 bases). Germline V lookup: CDR1 GTSNPN, CDR2 SVGIG (reference sequence). Trimming took off 2 bases at V and 2 bases at J, with 10 bases between the two ends. The CDR3 is made up of 13 amino acids. CDR3 bases: TGTGCCTGGAGTTCGGACTTAGCCTACGAGCAGTACTTC. Translated: CAWSSDLAYEQYF. Complete variable domain (other parts from reference TRBV30 and TRBJ2-7): SQTIHQWPATLVQPVGSPLSLECTVEGTSNPNLYWYRQAAGRGLQLLFYSVGIGQISSEVPQNLSASRPQDRQFILSSKKLLLSDSGFYLCAWSSDLAYEQYFGPGTRLTVT.

This clone was observed a single time. The chain employs TRBV4-1 and TRBJ2-7, with 9 nucleotides matching TRBD1. This CDR3 is 15 amino acids long. Germline CDR1 reads MGHRA; CDR2 reads YSYEKL. J was trimmed by 1 base and V by 3 bases; bases with no gene match: 4. The CDR3 sequence is CASSQETGGSYEQYF. The CDR3 nucleotides are TGCGCCAGCAGCCAGGAGACAGGGGGGTCCTACGAGCAGTACTTC.

The chain recombines TRBV6-6 with TRBJ2-7; D gene unclear. The germline V gene has CDR1 MNHNY and CDR2 SVGAGI (reference sequence). The CDR3 runs to 15 residues. The ends were cut back, 0 bases at V and 0 bases at J, with 9 bases in the middle. CDR3 amino acids: CASSYSGHYSYEQYF. In DNA, the CDR3 is TGTGCCAGCAGTTACTCGGGTCACTACTCCTACGAGCAGTACTTC.

The V and J genes are TRBV27 and TRBJ2-1, with TRBD2 matching over 9 bases. The germline gives CDR1 MNHEY, CDR2 SMNVEV (reference sequence). The CDR3 sequence is 13 residues long. Losses at the gene ends were 5 bases for V and 6 bases for J; bases not matched to a gene: 2. CDR3: CASSLAGFNEQFF. The CDR3 coding sequence is TGTGCCAGCAGTCTAGCGGGATTCAATGAGCAGTTCTTC.

The V and J genes are TRBV20-1 and TRBJ1-2; D is uncertain. This CDR3 contains 11 residues. Germline values: CDR1 DFQATT, CDR2 SNEGSKA (reference sequence). Trimming cost V 5 bases and J 2 bases, with 6 bases left between them. The CDR3 nucleotides are TGCAGTGCTTTAGCAAACTATGGCTACACCTTC. Translated, it gives CSALANYGYTF.

This clone has just a few counts. This chain connects TRBV2 to TRBJ1-6; D gene ambiguous. V shed 1 base and J shed 0 bases, with 4 bases lying between them. The CDR3 has 15 amino acids. Germline V gives CDR1 SNHLY, CDR2 FYNNEI. The CDR3 is CASSEDGSYNSPLHF. The CDR3 DNA reads TGTGCCAGCAGTGAAGATGGCTCCTATAATTCACCCCTCCACTTT. Combining the CDR3 with reference TRBV2 and TRBJ1-6 gives the whole variable domain EPEVTQTPSHQVTQMGQEVILRCVPISNHLYFYWYRQILGQKVEFLVSFYNNEISEKSEIFDDQFSVERPDGSNFTLKIRSTKLEDSAMYFCASSEDGSYNSPLHFGNGTRLTVT.

The chain joins TRBV4-1 to TRBJ2-2; 7 nucleotides match TRBD2. CDR3 size: 16 residues. Trimming at V came to 6 bases and at J to 3 bases, leaving 10 bases not matched to a gene. From germline, CDR1 is MGHRA and CDR2 YSYEKL. The CDR3 DNA reads as TGCGCCAGCAGTCTACTGACTAGCTCTTACACCGGGGAGCTGTTTTTT. Translated: CASSLLTSSYTGELFF.

The V and J genes are TRBV15 and TRBJ1-2; TRBD1 aligns across 9 bases. Per germline, CDR1 LNHNV and CDR2 YYDKDF (reference sequence). J was trimmed by 7 bases and V by 1 base; bases with no gene match: 10. The CDR3 is 16 residues long. CDR3 sequence (DNA): TGTGCCACCAGCAGAGGAAAACCGGACAGGGGATTTGGCTACACCTTC. Protein sequence: CATSRGKPDRGFGYTF.

The rearrangement joins TRBV7-2 to TRBJ1-2; D is unresolved. Trimming removed 8 bases from V and 0 bases from J, with 28 bases in between. This CDR3 contains 19 residues. Germline V gene lookup returns CDR1 SGHTA and CDR2 FQGNSA. The CDR3 spells CASEVPIRIKDETNYGYTF. CDR3 nucleotide sequence: TGTGCCAGCGAAGTCCCCATCCGGATAAAAGACGAGACTAACTATGGCTACACCTTC. Together with reference TRBV7-2 and TRBJ1-2, the CDR3 gives the full variable domain: GAGVSQSPSNKVTEKGKDVELRCDPISGHTALYWYRQSLGQGLEFLIYFQGNSAPDKSGLPSDRFSAERTGGSVSTLTIQRTQQEDSAVYLCASEVPIRIKDETNYGYTFGSGTRLTVV.

This clone has more than one count but fewer than ten. The chain recombines TRBV29-1 with TRBJ2-7; 10 bases fit TRBD1. The V gene end was trimmed by 2 bases and the J gene end by 5 bases; junction bases not matched to a gene: 3. In germline, CDR1 is SQVTM, CDR2 ANQGSEA. The CDR3 runs to 13 residues. The CDR3 loop reads CSVESGTGDEQYF. The CDR3 nucleotides read TGCAGCGTTGAAAGTGGGACAGGGGACGAGCAGTACTTC.

The chain uses TRBV7-2 and TRBJ1-2; the D is unclear. Germline V gene lookup returns CDR1 SGHTA and CDR2 FQGNSA. This CDR3 region has 15 residues. V gave up 5 bases and J gave up 3 bases, with 16 bases separating them. The CDR3 nucleotides are TGTGCCAGCAGCCCGCAACTGGCGGGAGACTATGGCTACACCTTC. As protein: CASSPQLAGDYGYTF. Supplemented by reference TRBV7-2 and TRBJ1-2, the full variable domain reads GAGVSQSPSNKVTEKGKDVELRCDPISGHTALYWYRQSLGQGLEFLIYFQGNSAPDKSGLPSDRFSAERTGGSVSTLTIQRTQQEDSAVYLCASSPQLAGDYGYTFGSGTRLTVV.

The chain recombines TRBV25-1 with TRBJ2-7; no clear D gene. CDR3 length: 13 residues. CDR1 and CDR2 (germline): MGHDK, SYGVNS. Trimming shortened V by 1 base and J by 5 bases, and 9 bases separated the two germline ends. CDR3 sequence: CASSEFGSHEQYF. In nucleotides, the CDR3 is TGTGCCAGCAGTGAATTCGGTTCCCACGAGCAGTACTTC.

The chain has TRBV6-5 and TRBJ2-7, with 7 bases lining up with TRBD1. Germline CDR1 is MNHEY and CDR2 is SVGAGI. The CDR3 loop spans 14 amino acids. V shed 8 bases and J 0 bases; nucleotides not matched to a gene: 7. The CDR3 sequence: CASAKDRNSYEQYF. CDR3 sequence (DNA): TGTGCCAGCGCCAAGGACAGGAACTCCTACGAGCAGTACTTC.

The chain is built from TRBV27 and TRBJ2-3; 9 bases line up with TRBD2. This CDR3 has 15 residues. The ends lost 6 bases at V and 6 bases at J; junction bases unmatched: 10. CDR1 and CDR2 (germline): MNHEY, SMNVEV (reference sequence). The CDR3 sequence: CASRPGTSSGDTQYF. In DNA form, the CDR3 reads TGTGCCAGCAGACCCGGGACTAGCAGCGGGGATACGCAGTATTTT.

The rearrangement links TRBV27 to TRBJ2-1, with D perhaps matching TRBD1 (5 bases). The CDR3 totals 16 residues. Per germline, CDR1 MNHEY and CDR2 SMNVEV (reference sequence). V was shortened by 3 bases and J by 0 bases, with 12 bases between the two germline ends. CDR3 protein: CASSFSTVSSYNEQFF. For the CDR3, the DNA is TGTGCCAGCAGTTTTTCGACAGTTAGCTCCTACAATGAGCAGTTCTTC.

The V call is TRBV2, the J call TRBJ2-2; no clear D gene. The CDR3 is made up of 12 amino acids. V lost 7 bases and J lost 3, with 6 bases in between. CDR1 and CDR2 (germline): SNHLY, FYNNEI. Here the CDR3 reads CASTVDTGELFF. As DNA, the CDR3 is TGTGCCAGCACGGTGGACACCGGGGAGCTGTTTTTT.

The rearrangement uses TRBV28 and TRBJ2-7, with 8 nucleotides matching TRBD2. The CDR3 has 16 residues. In germline, CDR1 is MDHEN, CDR2 SYDVKM. V lost 6 bases and J lost 2; bases outside the gene matches: 12. CDR3 sequence: CASSRPVSGSTYEQYF. CDR3 nucleotides: TGTGCCAGCAGCCGTCCTGTCAGCGGGAGTACCTACGAGCAGTACTTC.

This clone was detected ten times or more. The chain links TRBV20-1 to TRBJ2-7, with D unresolved. CDR3 length equals 11 residues. V lost 1 base, J lost 3 bases, and 4 bases lay in between. CDR1 DFQATT and CDR2 SNEGSKA come from the germline V gene (reference sequence). The CDR3 sequence is CSARAGYEQYF. The CDR3 DNA follows: TGCAGTGCTAGAGCAGGCTACGAGCAGTACTTC.

On this clone itself: One junction end does not reproduce the germline sequence, and a read error may be involved. V gene TRBV7-8 combines with J gene TRBJ1-1; the D is unclear. The CDR3 extends over 11 amino acids. Germline CDR1 SGHVS, CDR2 FQNEAQ. CDR3 nucleotides: TGTGCCAGCAGCTTAGCCCGACTTGTTTCCTTT. It specifies CASSLARLVSF.

CDR3 region: CASSPGGDRNYGYTF. The CDR3 bases are TGTGCCAGCTCACCAGGAGGGGACAGGAACTATGGCTACACCTTC. The V and J genes are TRBV18 and TRBJ1-2, with TRBD1 matching 8 bases. The CDR3 length is 15 residues. V gave up 2 bases and J gave up 2 bases; unmatched junction bases: 4. Germline V CDR1 and CDR2: KGHSH, LQKENI. Drawing the rest from reference TRBV18 and TRBJ1-2, the complete variable domain is NAGVMQNPRHLVRRRGQEARLRCSPMKGHSHVYWYRQLPEEGLKFMVYLQKENIIDESGMPKERFSAEFPKEGPSILRIQQVVRGDSAAYFCASSPGGDRNYGYTFGSGTRLTVV.

This chain joins TRBV11-3 and TRBJ1-1, with TRBD1 as a possible D gene (5 bases). V gave up 3 bases and J gave up 3 bases, with 17 bases separating them. There are 16 residues in the CDR3. CDR1 is SGHNT and CDR2 is YENEEA in the germline V gene. The CDR3 sequence is CASSFFDRDRHTEAFF. CDR3 DNA sequence: TGTGCCAGCAGCTTTTTCGACCGGGACCGCCACACTGAAGCTTTCTTT.

The genes are TRBV23-1 and TRBJ2-2; TRBD1 might be the D (7 bases). TRBV23-1 carries the ORF label, with uncertain function. Trimming cost V 4 bases and J 6 bases, with 15 bases left between them. CDR3 length: 15 residues. CDR3 DNA: TGCGCCAGCAGTCGATGGAGGGGGCAGTCCGGGGAGCTGTTTTTT. Its translation is CASSRWRGQSGELFF.

This clone has more than one count but fewer than ten. The J gene is TRBJ2-5, the V gene TRBV6-1; D may match TRBD1 or TRBD2 (5 bases each). From germline, CDR1 is MNHNS and CDR2 SASEGT. The CDR3 sequence is 16 residues long. V gave up 1 base and J gave up 3 bases, with 15 bases separating them. The CDR3 coding sequence is TGTGCCAGCAGTGAAGGATTGATTGGGGGAGAAGAGACCCAGTACTTC. Translated, it gives CASSEGLIGGEETQYF.

The genes are TRBV11-2 and TRBJ2-3, with TRBD2 matching 9 bases. Germline V gene lookup returns CDR1 SGHAT and CDR2 FQNNGV. The CDR3 contains 14 residues. Trimming at V came to 8 bases and at J to 6 bases, leaving 9 bases not matched to a gene. The CDR3 DNA sequence: TGTGCCAGCCAGGAGGGACTAGCAAGGGATACGCAGTATTTT. It is translated as CASQEGLARDTQYF.

This clone was recorded a few times. This chain links TRBV19 with TRBJ1-1, with a weak D call TRBD1 (6 bases). Germline V lookup: CDR1 LNHDA, CDR2 SQIVND (reference sequence). CDR3 length: 15 residues. V lost 5 bases and J lost 7, with 20 bases in between. The CDR3 here is CASSPLPGEGDEAFF. The CDR3 nucleotides read TGTGCCAGTAGTCCTCTCCCAGGGGAAGGGGATGAAGCTTTCTTT.